This entry lists 20 T cell receptor beta chains sequenced from one sample in a study of blood T cells in healthy people across ages. For the second PCR, which ran for 7 to 11 cycles, a sample-barcoded 5' primer and a J-beta primer mix were used. Using its own MiXCR run on the 5' RACE reads, TCRdb lists one record per CDR3 protein. Of 850,000 to 1,300,000 distinct CDR3 sequences listed, over 35% are singletons. The sequencing sample was made of blood. The receptors originated from a woman aged 55 to 70 in good health.

The chain is built from TRBV3-1 and TRBJ2-7; 7 bases are a match to TRBD2. The last part of the DNA fits TRBJ2-5 better; the J call may be wrong. CDR3 size: 15 residues. Germline CDR1 and CDR2: LGHDT and YNNKEL (reference sequence). CDR3 protein: CASSQTGGVGETQYF. As DNA, the CDR3 is TGTGCCAGCAGCCAAACGGGGGGAGTCGGAGAGACCCAGTACTTC.

Only a few counts were recorded for this clonotype. The chain uses TRBV10-3 and TRBJ2-3, with 11 positions matching TRBD1. V lost 6 bases, J lost 3 bases, and 8 bases stayed unmatched. This CDR3 comprises 16 residues. CDR1 and CDR2 (germline): ENHRY, SYGVKD. The CDR3 is CAIRRTGGLTTDTQYF. DNA for the CDR3: TGTGCCATCAGGAGGACAGGGGGCCTTACGACAGATACGCAGTATTTT.

The chain combines TRBV6-5 with TRBJ1-2, with D possibly being TRBD1 (5 bases). Trimming stripped 6 bases from V and 0 bases from J, with 11 bases between. Germline loops: CDR1 MNHEY, CDR2 SVGAGI. There are 14 residues in the CDR3. CDR3 DNA: TGTGCCAGCAGGTTGGGGGGATCTAACTATGGCTACACCTTC. This sequence encodes CASRLGGSNYGYTF.

This clonotype was detected only a few times. This chain links TRBV5-1 with TRBJ1-2; a weak D match, TRBD1 (6 bases). The CDR3 is 15 residues long. Deletions cut 4 bases from V and 0 bases from J, with 13 bases between. Germline loops: CDR1 SGHRS, CDR2 YFSETQ. CDR3 bases: TGCGCCAGCAGCAGGGAGGAGGGGGCTAACTATGGCTACACCTTC. It yields the protein CASSREEGANYGYTF.

This chain connects TRBV6-5 to TRBJ2-1; TRBD2 agrees at 7 bases. Germline trimming cut 0 bases from V and 9 bases from J; bases unmatched to any gene: 8. The CDR3 consists of 15 residues. CDR1 MNHEY and CDR2 SVGAGI come from the germline V gene. The CDR3: CASSYSPGGIAEQFF. CDR3 coding DNA: TGTGCCAGCAGTTACTCGCCCGGGGGGATTGCTGAGCAGTTCTTC.

The V and J genes are TRBV5-1 and TRBJ2-1, with TRBD2 as a possible D gene (6 bases). This CDR3 has 13 amino acids. Germline V lookup: CDR1 SGHRS, CDR2 YFSETQ. Trimming left V 4 bases short and J 12 bases short, with 17 bases between. CDR3 DNA sequence: TGCGCCAGCAGCACAGGACTACCGAGGGGGCAGTTCTTC. This gives the protein CASSTGLPRGQFF. The full variable domain, in which reference TRBV5-1 and TRBJ2-1 provide the parts outside the CDR3, is KAGVTQTPRYLIKTRGQQVTLSCSPISGHRSVSWYQQTPGQGLQFLFEYFSETQRNKGNFPGRFSGRQFSNSRSEMNVSTLELGDSALYLCASSTGLPRGQFFGPGTRLTVL.

For this clonotype: A read error may explain this, as a much larger clone is one base away. V and J are TRBV7-2 and TRBJ2-7, with D perhaps given as TRBD1 or TRBD2 (5 bases each). The J call may be incorrect, as the DNA end agrees better with TRBJ2-1. This CDR3 contains 15 residues. In germline, CDR1 is SGHTA, CDR2 FQGNSA. CDR3 sequence reads: CASSSGSGAYNEQFF. Here the CDR3 DNA reads TGTGCCAGCAGCTCAGGCTCCGGGGCTTACAATGAGCAGTTCTTC.

Remarks on this clonotype: One junction end disagrees with the germline gene, perhaps due to a read error. J is TRBJ2-1 and V is TRBV7-7, with TRBD1 identical over 9 bases. The CDR3 runs to 16 residues. CDR1 SSHAT and CDR2 FNYEAQ come from the germline V gene (reference sequence). CDR3 sequence reads: CASSQYRGPGHNEQFF. In nucleotides, the CDR3 is TGTGCTAGCAGCCAGTACAGGGGGCCCGGGCACAATGAGCAGTTCTTC.

This clonotype was seen many times. The J gene is TRBJ2-3, the V gene TRBV28; D perhaps matches TRBD2 (6 bases). Germline assignment: CDR1 MDHEN and CDR2 SYDVKM. The CDR3 consists of 15 residues. V shed 6 bases and J shed 1 base, with 14 bases lying between them. The CDR3 nucleotides are TGTGCCAGCAGATTGGCGGGACCAGGCACAGATACGCAGTATTTT. It is translated as CASRLAGPGTDTQYF.

The J gene is TRBJ2-3, the V gene TRBV29-1, with 13 positions matching TRBD2. V was pared by 8 bases and J by 8 bases, with 13 bases of the junction left unmatched. The CDR3 length is 15 residues. Per germline, CDR1 SQVTM and CDR2 ANQGSEA. CDR3 nucleotides: TGCAGCTTCTGGACTAGCGGGAGCGGTGGGGGTACGCAGTATTTT. Its translation is CSFWTSGSGGGTQYF.

Only a few counts were recorded for this clonotype. This sequence joins TRBV14 and TRBJ2-4; D is unclear. Near its end, the DNA agrees better with TRBJ2-7, so the J call may be wrong. The CDR3 is made up of 12 amino acids. Germline CDR1 reads SGHDN; CDR2 reads FVKESK. Here the CDR3 DNA reads TGTGCCAGCAGCCAAGATCTCCCCGAGCAGTACTTC. It is translated as CASSQDLPEQYF.

V gene TRBV27 combines with J gene TRBJ2-3, with 7 bases matching TRBD2. J gave up 3 bases and V 2 bases, and 8 bases lay outside the gene matches. The CDR3 loop spans 16 amino acids. Germline-derived CDR1 and CDR2 are MNHEY and SMNVEV (reference sequence). CDR3 sequence reads: CASSLVEAGLTDTQYF. Here the CDR3 DNA reads TGTGCCAGCAGTTTAGTGGAAGCGGGACTTACAGATACGCAGTATTTT.

This clonotype was found a few times. The chain uses TRBV7-8 and TRBJ2-1, with no clear D. Trimming removed 5 bases at V and 5 bases at J, with 13 bases between. The CDR3 sequence is 14 residues long. The germline gives CDR1 SGHVS, CDR2 FQNEAQ. The chain's CDR3 is CASSDRFYDNEQFF. Here the CDR3 DNA reads TGTGCCAGCAGCGACCGTTTCTATGACAATGAGCAGTTCTTC.

This sequence joins TRBV6-6 and TRBJ1-1; 7 nucleotides match TRBD1. This CDR3 is 15 amino acids long. In germline, CDR1 is MNHNY, CDR2 SVGAGI (reference sequence). With 7 bases clipped from V and 5 bases from J, the junction kept 13 bases outside the gene matches. CDR3 nucleotide sequence: TGTGCCAGCAACCAACAGGGGCGCTGGGGGACTGAAGCTTTCTTT. Translated: CASNQQGRWGTEAFF.

The chain couples TRBV10-3 to TRBJ2-7; maybe TRBD2 (7 bases). CDR3 size: 12 residues. The V gene lost 5 bases and the J gene lost 7 bases, with 12 bases spanning the gap. Germline V gene data show CDR1 as ENHRY and CDR2 as SYGVKD. CDR3 sequence: CAISPGGNEQYF. The CDR3 DNA is TGTGCCATCAGTCCGGGGGGCAATGAGCAGTACTTC.

This clonotype was recorded a few times. V gene TRBV9 combines with J gene TRBJ2-4; D perhaps matches TRBD1 (6 bases). The J call is doubtful: the DNA matches TRBJ2-7 better. CDR3 length equals 15 residues. The germline V gene has CDR1 SGDLS and CDR2 YYNGEE. The chain's CDR3 is CASSVAGGVSYEQYF. The CDR3 DNA follows: TGTGCCAGCAGCGTAGCTGGGGGCGTCTCCTACGAGCAGTACTTC.

This chain links TRBV2 with TRBJ2-7, with D perhaps being TRBD1 or TRBD2 (5 bases each). Trimming shortened V by 4 bases and J by 2 bases, and 12 bases separated the two germline ends. The length of the CDR3 is 14 residues. The germline V gene encodes CDR1 SNHLY and CDR2 FYNNEI. In nucleotides, the CDR3 is TGTGCCAGCAGTGCGGGGCGCGGTACCTACGAGCAGTACTTC. It is translated as CASSAGRGTYEQYF.

This clonotype showed up just a few times. The rearrangement links TRBV29-1 to TRBJ2-2; D gene unclear. Germline V gives CDR1 SQVTM, CDR2 ANQGSEA. V was trimmed by 0 bases and J by 4 bases, leaving 6 bases between them. The CDR3 is 13 residues long. This CDR3 is CSVEERVTGELFF. CDR3 DNA sequence: TGCAGCGTTGAAGAACGCGTCACCGGGGAGCTGTTTTTT.

This chain links TRBV3-1 with TRBJ2-5; no firm D call. The CDR3 sequence is 14 residues long. Germline CDR1 is LGHDT and CDR2 is YNNKEL (reference sequence). Trimming took off 2 bases at V and 1 base at J, with 8 bases between the two ends. For the CDR3, the DNA is TGTGCCAGCAGCCAAAATGCTTTCCAAGAGACCCAGTACTTC. Protein sequence: CASSQNAFQETQYF.

The chain couples TRBV5-6 to TRBJ2-5; D perhaps matches TRBD1 (6 bases). V gave up 4 bases and J gave up 1 base, with 11 bases separating them. The CDR3 runs 14 residues. Looked up from germline, CDR1 is SGHDT and CDR2 is YYEEEE. CDR3 nucleotides: TGTGCCAGCAGCGAGGGACACCCCCAAGAGACCCAGTACTTC. Residues: CASSEGHPQETQYF.